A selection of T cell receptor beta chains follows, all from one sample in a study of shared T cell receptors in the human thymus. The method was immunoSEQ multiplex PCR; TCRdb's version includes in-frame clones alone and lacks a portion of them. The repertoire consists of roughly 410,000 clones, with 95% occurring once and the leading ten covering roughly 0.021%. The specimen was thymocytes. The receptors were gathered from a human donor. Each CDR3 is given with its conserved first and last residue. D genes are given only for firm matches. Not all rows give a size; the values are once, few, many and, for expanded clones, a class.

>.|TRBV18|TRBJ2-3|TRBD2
TGTGCCAGCTCACCACTCGGGACTAACACAGATACGCAGTATTTT
CASSPLGTNTDTQYF
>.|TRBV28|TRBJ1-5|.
TGTGCCAGCAGTTTACAGGGATCGCATAGCAATCAGCCCCAGCATTTT
CASSLQGSHSNQPQHF
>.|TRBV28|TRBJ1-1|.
TGTGCCAGCAGTTTCGCTAGGCAGCCTCGCTTCATGAACACTGAAGCTTTCTTT
CASSFARQPRFMNTEAFF
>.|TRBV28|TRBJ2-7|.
TGTGCCAGCAGTGCGGGACTCGATTTTTACGAGCAGTACTTC
CASSAGLDFYEQYF
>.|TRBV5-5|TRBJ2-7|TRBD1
TGTGCCAGCAGCCTTCAAGGGACAGGCGAGCAGTACTTC
CASSLQGTGEQYF
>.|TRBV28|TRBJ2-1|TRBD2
TGTGCCAGCAGGCGGACTAGCGGGACCATCAATGAGCAGTTCTTC
CASRRTSGTINEQFF
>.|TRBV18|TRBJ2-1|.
TGTGCCAGCTCACCACCGGCCAGCGGGCCTACAGGCGTCTACAATGAGCAGTTCTTC
CASSPPASGPTGVYNEQFF
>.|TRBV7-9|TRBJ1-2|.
TGTGCCAGCAGCTTAGGGGACTATGGCTACACCTTC
CASSLGDYGYTF
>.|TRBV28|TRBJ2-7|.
TGTGCCAGCAGCCCGGGCGGCCAGGAGCAGTACTTC
CASSPGGQEQYF
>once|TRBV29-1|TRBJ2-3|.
TGCAGCGTTGAATCGGACTACTACACAGATACGCAGTATTTT
CSVESDYYTDTQYF
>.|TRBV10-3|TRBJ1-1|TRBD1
TGTGCCATCAGTGAGGGGGGACAGGGGTTGAACACTGAAGCTTTCTTT
CAISEGGQGLNTEAFF
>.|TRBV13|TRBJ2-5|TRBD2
TGTGCCAGCAGCACCTGGGGGGGGGATTTACAAGAGACCCAGTACTTC
CASSTWGGDLQETQYF
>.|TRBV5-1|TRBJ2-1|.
TGCGCCAGCAGCCAACGGGACTCCACTTACAATGAGCAGTTCTTC
CASSQRDSTYNEQFF
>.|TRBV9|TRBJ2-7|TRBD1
TGTGCCAGCAGCGTAACCGGGACAGCCTCCTACGAGCAGTACTTC
CASSVTGTASYEQYF
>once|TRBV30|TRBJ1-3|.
TGTGCCTGGAGCGCCTCGGCCGGATCCTCTGGAAACACCATATATTTT
CAWSASAGSSGNTIYF
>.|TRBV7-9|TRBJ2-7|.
TGTGCCAGCAGCCCTCCAGGGTGGGAACACTACGAGCAGTACTTC
CASSPPGWEHYEQYF
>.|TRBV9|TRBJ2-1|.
TGTGCCAGCAGCGTAGATAGCGGCACCTACAATGAGCAGTTCTTC
CASSVDSGTYNEQFF
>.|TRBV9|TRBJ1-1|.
TGTGCCAGCAGCGTAGTAGGAGAAGGCCTGCTGAACACTGAAGCTTTCTTT
CASSVVGEGLLNTEAFF
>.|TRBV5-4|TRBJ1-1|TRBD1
TGTGCCAGCAGCCGGCTTTTGGGACAGGGGACTGAAGCTTTCTTT
CASSRLLGQGTEAFF
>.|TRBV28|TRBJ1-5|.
TGTGCCAGCAGTAAAAATTTGGGTAACAGGGTATATCAGCCCCAGCATTTT
CASSKNLGNRVYQPQHF
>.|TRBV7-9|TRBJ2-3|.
TGTGCCAGCAGCCGTAGCACAGATACGCAGTATTTT
CASSRSTDTQYF
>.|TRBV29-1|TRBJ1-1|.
TGCAGCGTTGAAGACCTATCTGAAGCTTTCTTT
CSVEDLSEAFF
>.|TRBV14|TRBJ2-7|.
TGTGCCAGCAGCCTAGCGGCGGGCGAGCAGTACTTC
CASSLAAGEQYF
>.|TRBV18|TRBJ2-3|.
TGTGCCAGCTCACCACAGCGGCCGCTTCACACAGATACGCAGTATTTT
CASSPQRPLHTDTQYF
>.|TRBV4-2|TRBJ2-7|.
TGTGCCAGCAGCCAAGATCTAGGAGAGGGGAAAATTTTTGGCTACGAGCAGTACTTC
CASSQDLGEGKIFGYEQYF
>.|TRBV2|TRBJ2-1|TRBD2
TGTGCCAGCACCTCTTCCCCGGGACTAGCGGGATCCCTCAATGAGCAGTTCTTC
CASTSSPGLAGSLNEQFF
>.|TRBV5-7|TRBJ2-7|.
TGTGCCAGCAGCTTCACGGAGAGCGCCGAGCAGTACTTC
CASSFTESAEQYF
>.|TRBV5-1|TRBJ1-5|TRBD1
TGCGCCAGCAGCTTGGGGGGGACAGCATATAGCAATCAGCCCCAGCATTTT
CASSLGGTAYSNQPQHF
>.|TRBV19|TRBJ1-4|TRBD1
TGTGCCAGTAGCACTTACAGGGGAGGTCCAACTAATGAAAAACTGTTTTTT
CASSTYRGGPTNEKLFF
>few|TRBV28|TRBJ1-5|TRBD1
TGTGCCAGCAGACACACAGGGGTCAGCGGGGCAAATCAGCCCCAGCATTTT
CASRHTGVSGANQPQHF
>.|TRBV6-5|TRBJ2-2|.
TGTGCCAGCAGTTACGCGGGACTTAATAACACCGGGGAGCTGTTTTTT
CASSYAGLNNTGELFF
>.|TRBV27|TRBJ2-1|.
TGTGCCAGCGTTTCGGCTAACAATGAGCAGTTCTTC
CASVSANNEQFF
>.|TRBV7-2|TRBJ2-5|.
TGTGCCAGCAGCTTAGGTCCAGCACGGGAGACCCAGTACTTC
CASSLGPARETQYF
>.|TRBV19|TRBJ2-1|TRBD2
TGTGCCAGTAGAAGGCAGGGAGGGAATGAGCAGTTCTTC
CASRRQGGNEQFF
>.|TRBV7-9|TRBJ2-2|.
TGTGCCAGCAGCTTACTCCGGAGGAACACCGGGGAGCTGTTTTTT
CASSLLRRNTGELFF
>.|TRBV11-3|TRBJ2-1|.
TGTGCCAGCAGCTTAGGTCCTAGTACCTACTACAATGAGCAGTTCTTC
CASSLGPSTYYNEQFF
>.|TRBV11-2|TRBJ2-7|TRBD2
TGTGCCAGCAGCTTCGCCGGACTAGCGTCCGACTCCTACGAGCAGTACTTC
CASSFAGLASDSYEQYF
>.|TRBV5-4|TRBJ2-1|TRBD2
TGTGCCAGCAGCCTACTGGGACTAGCGGTCGGGAGCTCCTACAATGAGCAGTTCTTC
CASSLLGLAVGSSYNEQFF
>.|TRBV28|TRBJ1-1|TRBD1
TGTGCCAGCAGTTTATACCCGGGGACAGGGCAGAACACTGAAGCTTTCTTT
CASSLYPGTGQNTEAFF